The clone carrying this T cell receptor beta chain was counted between two and nine times. V lost 2 bases and J lost 3, with 12 bases in between. Germline-derived CDR1 and CDR2 are SGHRS and YFSETQ. The CDR3 runs to 14 residues. Authors' methods: Reference gene primers were amplified, and this amplification served to estimate nucleated cell counts. Sequencing was performed with immunoSEQ multiplex PCR; in TCRdb, only in-frame clones are kept and a portion is missing. The DNA gave D and trimming, while V, J and clone size come from that table. The sample carries about 170,000 clones, around 85% recorded once. This sample was taken from a study of blood T cell repertoires in COVID-19. Study in general: The origin of the acute and convalescent COVID-19 samples was the United States, Italy and Spain. PBMCs, B-cell-depleted T cells, or T cells were the source of the cDNA or gDNA that made up the material.

The sequence derives from a man aged 55 to 70 who had recovered from COVID-19. Material: peripheral blood. This chain joins TRBV5-1 and TRBJ2-7; possible D gene TRBD2, 6 bases. CDR3 in amino acids: CASSFGTVDYEQYF. Written as DNA, the CDR3 is TGCGCCAGCAGCTTCGGGACTGTAGACTACGAGCAGTACTTC.